The next 17 T cell receptor beta chains were all read from a single sample in a study of T cells after yellow fever vaccination. TCRdb ran MiXCR on the 5' RACE reads and lists one entry per CDR3 protein. This table holds some 500,000 distinct CDR3 sequences, approximately 15% found once. The sequencing here drew on PBMCs, taken on the day of the yellow fever booster vaccination. The receptors stem from a young man who received the YFV17D yellow fever vaccine.

This clonotype was observed a few times. This sequence joins TRBV27 and TRBJ1-2; TRBD1 matches at 12 bases. Germline V gene lookup returns CDR1 MNHEY and CDR2 SMNVEV (reference sequence). V gave up 5 bases and J gave up 6 bases; unmatched junction bases: 10. The CDR3 has 16 amino acids. This CDR3 reads CASSLGTGGLGDGYTF. In DNA, the CDR3 is TGTGCCAGCAGTCTCGGGACAGGGGGCCTCGGTGATGGCTACACCTTC.

This chain joins TRBV3-1 and TRBJ2-2; the match to TRBD1 covers 8 bases. The J segment lost 7 bases and the V segment lost 5 bases, leaving 9 bases of the junction unmatched. Germline lookup yields CDR1 LGHDT and CDR2 YNNKEL (reference sequence). The CDR3 is made up of 15 amino acids. The CDR3 coding sequence is TGTGCCAGCAGCAGAGGACAGGGCGTTATCGGGGAGCTGTTTTTT. Translating gives CASSRGQGVIGELFF.

V is TRBV20-1 and J is TRBJ2-3; D possibly corresponds to TRBD1 (6 bases). The V end was cut by 5 bases, the J end by 6 bases, with 12 bases between. This CDR3 comprises 12 residues. Germline CDR1 reads DFQATT; CDR2 reads SNEGSKA (reference sequence). The CDR3 here is CSAAGQTDTQYF. CDR3 bases: TGCAGTGCTGCCGGACAGACGGATACGCAGTATTTT.

This clonotype showed up just a few times. The chain links TRBV6-5 to TRBJ1-2, with no clear D. The ends were cut back, 2 bases at V and 4 bases at J, with 8 bases in the middle. CDR1 is MNHEY and CDR2 is SVGAGI in the germline V gene. The CDR3 has 13 residues. The CDR3: CASSYGRTYGYTF. CDR3 in DNA: TGTGCCAGCAGTTACGGGCGGACCTATGGCTACACCTTC.

This clonotype was counted a few times. J is TRBJ2-7 and V is TRBV15; the match to TRBD2 covers 14 bases. The trim removed 5 bases at V and 4 bases at J, leaving 7 bases unmatched. The CDR3 totals 16 residues. Germline-derived CDR1 and CDR2 are LNHNV and YYDKDF (reference sequence). CDR3 residues: CATSSETSGRGYEQYF. CDR3 nucleotides: TGTGCCACCAGCTCGGAGACTAGCGGGAGGGGGTACGAGCAGTACTTC.

This chain connects TRBV15 to TRBJ2-3; D is unresolved. Germline CDR1 and CDR2: LNHNV and YYDKDF (reference sequence). The V end was cut by 7 bases, the J end by 2 bases, with 16 bases between. The CDR3 covers 15 residues. DNA of the CDR3: TGTGCCACCACCCGTGACCCAACCACCACAGATACGCAGTATTTT. This sequence encodes CATTRDPTTTDTQYF.

The rearrangement joins TRBV20-1 to TRBJ1-2; TRBD1 is a possible D gene (6 bases). V dropped 6 bases and J dropped 5 bases, with 19 bases sitting between them. Germline CDR1 is DFQATT and CDR2 is SNEGSKA (reference sequence). CDR3 size: 14 residues. For the CDR3, the DNA is TGCAGTGCGGGGGGCGATCAGAACACATATGGCTACACCTTC. Translated, it gives CSAGGDQNTYGYTF.

This clonotype was picked up a small number of times. The rearrangement uses TRBV18 and TRBJ1-1; possibly TRBD1 for D (5 bases). From germline, CDR1 is KGHSH and CDR2 LQKENI. The ends were cut back, 2 bases at V and 6 bases at J, with 10 bases in the middle. The CDR3 consists of 13 residues. CDR3 protein: CASSPRGLAEAFF. The CDR3 DNA is TGTGCCAGCTCACCAAGGGGACTCGCTGAAGCTTTCTTT.

The chain links TRBV15 to TRBJ1-2; D is ambiguous. V was trimmed by 1 base and J by 0 bases, leaving 9 bases between them. Germline V gene sequence: CDR1 LNHNV, CDR2 YYDKDF (reference sequence). This CDR3 has 15 amino acids. The chain's CDR3 is CATSRAASSNYGYTF. The CDR3 DNA is TGTGCCACCAGCAGAGCAGCTAGTTCTAACTATGGCTACACCTTC. The full variable domain, in which reference TRBV15 and TRBJ1-2 provide the parts outside the CDR3, is DAMVIQNPRYQVTQFGKPVTLSCSQTLNHNVMYWYQQKSSQAPKLLFHYYDKDFNNEADTPDNFQSRRPNTSFCFLDIRSPGLGDTAMYLCATSRAASSNYGYTFGSGTRLTVV.

The chain is built from TRBV20-1 and TRBJ2-5; the match to TRBD2 covers 7 bases. This CDR3 is 16 amino acids long. The germline V gene encodes CDR1 DFQATT and CDR2 SNEGSKA (reference sequence). V dropped 2 bases and J dropped 4; count of bases not matched to a gene: 13. CDR3 region: CSARPSTSLLTETQYF. As DNA, the CDR3 is TGCAGTGCTAGACCTTCGACTAGCTTACTCACAGAGACCCAGTACTTC.

The chain has TRBV5-1 and TRBJ2-3, with TRBD1 matching 9 bases. Per the germline V gene, CDR1 is SGHRS and CDR2 is YFSETQ. The CDR3 covers 15 residues. The V segment lost 4 bases and the J segment 4 bases; nucleotides outside the gene matches: 7. For the CDR3, the DNA is TGCGCCAGCAGCATGACAGGGGGAGCTGCAGATACGCAGTATTTT. Protein product: CASSMTGGAADTQYF.

This clonotype showed up just a few times. The J gene is TRBJ2-3, the V gene TRBV20-1; 10 bases line up with TRBD2. The CDR3 runs 14 residues. Germline CDR1 DFQATT, CDR2 SNEGSKA (reference sequence). V was clipped by 5 bases and J by 6 bases; unmatched bases: 8. The CDR3 nucleotides are TGCAGTGCTTCCAGCGGGAGGGTGGAGGATACGCAGTATTTT. This translates into CSASSGRVEDTQYF.

The chain combines TRBV20-1 with TRBJ1-6, with a weak D call TRBD1 (5 bases). The CDR3 sequence is 15 residues long. The germline V gene encodes CDR1 DFQATT and CDR2 SNEGSKA (reference sequence). V was shortened by 4 bases and J by 9 bases, with 19 bases between the two germline ends. The CDR3 spells CSATGTSTMSSPLHF. The CDR3, as DNA: TGCAGTGCTACCGGGACTTCCACTATGAGTTCACCCCTCCACTTT.

The V and J genes are TRBV11-2 and TRBJ1-1, with D perhaps TRBD1 (5 bases). The CDR3 loop spans 12 amino acids. V was clipped by 8 bases and J by 3 bases, with 10 bases between them. CDR1 SGHAT and CDR2 FQNNGV come from the germline V gene. The CDR3: CASGGGYTEAFF. The DNA for the CDR3 is TGTGCCAGCGGCGGGGGGTACACTGAAGCTTTCTTT.

This clonotype has just a few counts. This chain links TRBV5-1 with TRBJ2-7; D might be TRBD1 (6 bases). Germline values: CDR1 SGHRS, CDR2 YFSETQ. The CDR3 contains 16 residues. Trimming took 4 bases from V and 2 from J, leaving 19 bases between them. The DNA for the CDR3 is TGCGCCAGCAGCCCCCCCTCCAGGGGAGAGACCTACGAGCAGTACTTC. It encodes CASSPPSRGETYEQYF.

This clonotype turned up a few times. The chain carries TRBV7-2 and TRBJ2-2, with 7 positions matching TRBD2. Germline-derived CDR1 and CDR2 are SGHTA and FQGNSA. The CDR3 totals 15 residues. Trimming at V came to 2 bases and at J to 4 bases, leaving 4 bases not matched to a gene. The CDR3 DNA is TGTGCCAGCAGCTTAAGGAGCGGGGTCACCGGGGAGCTGTTTTTT. It is translated as CASSLRSGVTGELFF.

The rearrangement joins TRBV28 to TRBJ2-3; D is uncertain. The CDR3 runs 14 residues. Germline V gene sequence: CDR1 MDHEN, CDR2 SYDVKM. Trimming took 5 bases from V and 2 from J, leaving 11 bases between them. CDR3 sequence reads: CASSRLGNTDTQYF. CDR3 DNA: TGTGCCAGCAGTCGGCTAGGGAACACAGATACGCAGTATTTT.